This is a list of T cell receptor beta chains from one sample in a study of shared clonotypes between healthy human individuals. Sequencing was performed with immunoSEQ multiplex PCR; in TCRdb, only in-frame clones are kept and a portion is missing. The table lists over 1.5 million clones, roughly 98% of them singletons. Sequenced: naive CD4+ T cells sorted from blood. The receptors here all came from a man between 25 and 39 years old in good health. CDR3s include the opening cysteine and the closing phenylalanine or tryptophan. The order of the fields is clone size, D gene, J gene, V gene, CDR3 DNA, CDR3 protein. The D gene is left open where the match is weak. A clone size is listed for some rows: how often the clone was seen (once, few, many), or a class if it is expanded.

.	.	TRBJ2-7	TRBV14	TGTGCCAGCAGCCAAGTGGTTCCGTACAGCTCCTACGAGCAGTACTTC	CASSQVVPYSSYEQYF
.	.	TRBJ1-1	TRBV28	TGTGCCGCCGGCCTACTGAACACTGAAGCTTTCTTT	CAAGLLNTEAFF
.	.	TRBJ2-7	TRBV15	TGTGCCACAGATCCGGGACACGGCCGCGAGCAGTACTTC	CATDPGHGREQYF
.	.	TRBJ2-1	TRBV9	TGTGCCAGCAGCGCCGCTACCCACTACAATGAGCAGTTCTTC	CASSAATHYNEQFF
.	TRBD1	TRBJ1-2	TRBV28	TGTGCCAGCAGTTTACTCCCGGGACAGGGGGATGGCTACACCTTC	CASSLLPGQGDGYTF
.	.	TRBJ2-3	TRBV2	TGTGCCACAAAGTGGCAGCTTTTTGGAGATACGCAGTATTTT	CATKWQLFGDTQYF
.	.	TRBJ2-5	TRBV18	TGTGCCAGCTCACCACCTTCAACAAGACAAGAGACCCAGTACTTC	CASSPPSTRQETQYF
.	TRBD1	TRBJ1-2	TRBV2	TGTGCCAGCAGTGGCCGGACAGGACCTGTTCCTAACTATGGCTACACCTTC	CASSGRTGPVPNYGYTF
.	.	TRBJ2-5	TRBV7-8	TGTGCCAGCAGCACAGAGGAGACCCAGTACTTC	CASSTEETQYF
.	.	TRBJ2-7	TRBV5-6	TGTGCCAGCAGCTCAGTGTCACGGGCGAAGCCCTACGAGCAGTACTTC	CASSSVSRAKPYEQYF
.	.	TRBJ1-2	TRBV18	TGTGCCAGCTCTGTCACAGAGAACTATGGCTACACCTTC	CASSVTENYGYTF
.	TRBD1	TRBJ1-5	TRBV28	TGTGCCAGCCTCAACCACCGGACAGGAGGCGCGTCGGTTCAGCCCCAGCATTTT	CASLNHRTGGASVQPQHF
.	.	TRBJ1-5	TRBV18	TGTGCCAGCTCACCACCGGGGATGAATCAGCCCCAGCATTTT	CASSPPGMNQPQHF
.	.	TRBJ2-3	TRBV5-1	TGCGCCAGCAGCCAGGACCGGTCCACAGATACGCAGTATTTT	CASSQDRSTDTQYF
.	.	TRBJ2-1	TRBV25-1	TGTGCCAGCAGTGGGCCAACGGGAGCGACCCACAATGAGCAGTTCTTC	CASSGPTGATHNEQFF
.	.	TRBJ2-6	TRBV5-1	TGCGCCAGCAGCCCGGTGAGAGCTGGGGCCAACGTCCTGACTTTC	CASSPVRAGANVLTF
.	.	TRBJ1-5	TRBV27	TGTGCCAGCAGAGAGGTGAGCAATCAGCCCCAGCATTTT	CASREVSNQPQHF
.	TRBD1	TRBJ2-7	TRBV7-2	TGTGCCAGCAGCTTAGTCGAGGGGGCCCCCTACGAGCAGTACTTC	CASSLVEGAPYEQYF
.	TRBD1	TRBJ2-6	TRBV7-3	TGTGCCAGCAGCTTTGATCCCAGGGACAGTTGGGGGCCTGGGGCCAACGTCCTGACTTTC	CASSFDPRDSWGPGANVLTF
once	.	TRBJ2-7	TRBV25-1	TGTGCCAGCAGCGCCAAGGAGGTAGTGGAATCCTACGAGCAGTACTTC	CASSAKEVVESYEQYF
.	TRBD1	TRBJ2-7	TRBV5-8	TGTGCCAGCAGCTTGGTGGGACAGGGAAGGCACGAGCAGTACTTC	CASSLVGQGRHEQYF
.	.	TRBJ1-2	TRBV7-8	TGTGCCAGCAGCCCTCCAGGGCGTGTAAACTATGGCTACACCTTC	CASSPPGRVNYGYTF
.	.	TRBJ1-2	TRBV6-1	TGTGCCAGCAGTGAAGTGGGACCTGGCTATGGCTACACCTTC	CASSEVGPGYGYTF
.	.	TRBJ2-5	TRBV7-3	TGTGCCAGCAGCCTTAGAGGGGCGGAGACCCAGTACTTC	CASSLRGAETQYF
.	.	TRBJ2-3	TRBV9	TGTGCCAGCAGCCCTCTCACGGGCCAGAGCACAGATACGCAGTATTTT	CASSPLTGQSTDTQYF
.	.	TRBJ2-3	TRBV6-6	TGTGCCAGCAGCCCCGGGACCTACCGATTCACAGATACGCAGTATTTT	CASSPGTYRFTDTQYF
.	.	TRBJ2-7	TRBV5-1	TGCGCCAGCAGCTTGGACAGGGAAGCCTACGAGCAGTACTTC	CASSLDREAYEQYF
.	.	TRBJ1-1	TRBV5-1	TGCGCCAGCAGCGGGATGATGGGGGAAAGGGGCACTGAAGCTTTCTTT	CASSGMMGERGTEAFF
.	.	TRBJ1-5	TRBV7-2	TGTGCCAGCAGCTTATGGGGCCGTTTGGATCAGCCCCAGCATTTT	CASSLWGRLDQPQHF
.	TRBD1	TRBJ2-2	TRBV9	TGTGCCAGCAGCGGGTACAGGGGGCGCGGCACCGGGGAGCTGTTTTTT	CASSGYRGRGTGELFF
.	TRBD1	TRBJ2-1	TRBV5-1	TGCGCCAGCAGCGGACAGGGGTGGGACATCTACAATGAGCAGTTCTTC	CASSGQGWDIYNEQFF
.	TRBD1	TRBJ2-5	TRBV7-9	TGTGCCAGCAGCTTAGAACAGGGGGGAGAGACCCAGTACTTC	CASSLEQGGETQYF
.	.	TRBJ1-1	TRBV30	TGTGCCTGGAGGGCGACAGGAAACACTGAAGCTTTCTTT	CAWRATGNTEAFF
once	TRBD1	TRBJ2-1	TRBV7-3	TGTGCCAGCAGCTTAACGACAGGGTCCTACAATGAGCAGTTCTTC	CASSLTTGSYNEQFF
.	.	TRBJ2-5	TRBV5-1	TGCGCCAGCAGGGTCAACCCTTTCCGGGCACCACAGCCCCAAGAGACCCAGTACTTC	CASRVNPFRAPQPQETQYF
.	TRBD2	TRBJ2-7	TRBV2	TGTGCCAGCAGTGAAAGGGGGACTAGCCTCTACGAGCAGTACTTC	CASSERGTSLYEQYF
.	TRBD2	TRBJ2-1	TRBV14	TGTGCCAGCAGCCAAGAATGGGGACTAGCGAGATACAATGAGCAGTTCTTC	CASSQEWGLARYNEQFF
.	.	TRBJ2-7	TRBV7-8	TGTGCCAGCAGCCCCCTTTGGGAGCCCTACGAGCAGTACTTC	CASSPLWEPYEQYF
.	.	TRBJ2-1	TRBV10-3	TGTGCCATCAGTGAGTTAGATGAGCAGTTCTTC	CAISELDEQFF
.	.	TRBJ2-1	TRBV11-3	TGTGCCAGCAGCTTAGATCCCGGAAGCGATGAGCAGTTCTTC	CASSLDPGSDEQFF